These 12 T cell receptor beta chains came from one sample sequenced in a study of blood T cell repertoires in COVID-19. Produced via immunoSEQ multiplex PCR; TCRdb's table is partial and in-frame only. The data show 140,000 to 150,000 clones, just under 80% seen once. Sequenced: peripheral blood. All receptors derive from a woman in her fifties or sixties with acute or convalescent COVID-19.

The V call is TRBV5-1, the J call TRBJ2-7; TRBD1 aligns across 7 bases. The CDR3 length is 14 residues. From germline, CDR1 is SGHRS and CDR2 YFSETQ. V trimming: 1 base; J trimming: 2 bases; junction bases outside the gene matches: 3. CDR3 in DNA: TGCGCCAGCAGCTTGAGGGACAGACCCTACGAGCAGTACTTC. This translates into CASSLRDRPYEQYF.

V and J are TRBV7-2 and TRBJ1-1; 8 nucleotides line up with TRBD1. This CDR3 contains 15 residues. Germline loops: CDR1 SGHTA, CDR2 FQGNSA. J was trimmed by 2 bases and V by 3 bases; bases with no gene match: 5. CDR3 DNA sequence: TGTGCCAGCAGCTTTACACAGGGGGGCAACACTGAAGCTTTCTTT. This sequence encodes CASSFTQGGNTEAFF.

This chain joins TRBV28 and TRBJ1-4, with 8 positions matching TRBD1. Germline values: CDR1 MDHEN, CDR2 SYDVKM. The CDR3 covers 13 residues. J lost 12 bases, V lost 4 bases, and 7 bases had no gene match. The CDR3 sequence is CASSSPGQAQLFF. The DNA for the CDR3 is TGTGCCAGCAGTTCACCGGGACAGGCGCAACTGTTTTTT.

V and J are TRBV5-1 and TRBJ1-6; TRBD1 matches at 9 bases. The CDR3 spans 17 residues. Germline V gene lookup returns CDR1 SGHRS and CDR2 YFSETQ. The V gene end was trimmed by 3 bases and the J gene end by 0 bases; junction bases not matched to a gene: 4. CDR3 in amino acids: CASSYGTGSSYNSPLHF. The CDR3 coding sequence is TGCGCCAGCAGCTACGGGACAGGGAGCTCCTATAATTCACCCCTCCACTTT.

The genes are TRBV2 and TRBJ1-1; no clear D gene. V lost 7 bases and J lost 1, with 13 bases in between. Germline values: CDR1 SNHLY, CDR2 FYNNEI. This CDR3 has 14 residues. CDR3: CASTPSQANTEAFF. CDR3 DNA: TGTGCCAGCACCCCGTCCCAGGCGAACACTGAAGCTTTCTTT.

The chain recombines TRBV6-5 with TRBJ1-5; D gene ambiguous. The CDR3 extends over 15 amino acids. Germline loops: CDR1 MNHEY, CDR2 SVGAGI. V was clipped by 6 bases and J by 0 bases, with 12 bases between them. CDR3 coding DNA: TGTGCCAGCAGGGTCTCTAGTAATAGCAATCAGCCCCAGCATTTT. The encoded protein is CASRVSSNSNQPQHF.

The rearrangement links TRBV7-9 to TRBJ2-3; 7 nucleotides align to TRBD2. This CDR3 contains 15 residues. The trim removed 0 bases at V and 5 bases at J, leaving 5 bases unmatched. Per germline, CDR1 SEHNR and CDR2 FQNEAQ (reference sequence). The CDR3 is CASSLAVPSGDTQYF. The CDR3 DNA reads TGTGCCAGCAGCTTAGCGGTTCCTAGCGGAGATACGCAGTATTTT.

The chain recombines TRBV19 with TRBJ1-5, with 7 bases fitting TRBD1. The V gene's germline CDR1 is LNHDA and CDR2 SQIVND (reference sequence). The CDR3 length is 17 residues. V gave up 5 bases and J gave up 0 bases; unmatched junction bases: 10. The CDR3 sequence: CASSLPTGADSNQPQHF. CDR3 nucleotides: TGTGCCAGTAGTCTCCCAACAGGGGCCGATAGCAATCAGCCCCAGCATTTT.

The chain carries TRBV10-3 and TRBJ1-1; D unresolved. This CDR3 contains 15 residues. CDR1 is ENHRY, CDR2 SYGVKD, per germline. V was trimmed by 6 bases and J by 3 bases, leaving 17 bases between them. The CDR3 region has the DNA TGTGCCATCAGAGACCCGATTGGTGGGCACACTGAAGCTTTCTTT. This translates into CAIRDPIGGHTEAFF.

The chain links TRBV6-5 to TRBJ1-1, with 10 nucleotides matching TRBD1. The germline V gene has CDR1 MNHEY and CDR2 SVGAGI. The CDR3 is made up of 16 amino acids. Trimming took 2 bases from V and 4 from J; bases not matched to a gene: 7. The CDR3 DNA follows: TGTGCCAGCAGTTACAAGTTCCGACAGGGGGCCACTGAAGCTTTCTTT. This translates into CASSYKFRQGATEAFF.

A few counts support this clone. The chain recombines TRBV5-8 with TRBJ1-3; D may be TRBD1 (6 bases). V lost 0 bases and J lost 0, with 16 bases in between. The CDR3 runs to 18 residues. Germline V gene data show CDR1 as SGHTS and CDR2 as YDEGEE. DNA for the CDR3: TGTGCCAGCAGCTTGGCCTGGGGGCGCCAGGGCTCTGGAAACACCATATATTTT. Protein product: CASSLAWGRQGSGNTIYF.

The chain links TRBV19 to TRBJ1-5, with TRBD1 identical over 10 bases. This CDR3 is built from 18 residues. Per germline, CDR1 LNHDA and CDR2 SQIVND (reference sequence). Trimming cost V 7 bases and J 2 bases; bases outside gene matches: 14. CDR3 nucleotides: TGTGCCAGTAATAAGAGGACAGGGGGTAATCTTGGCAATCAGCCCCAGCATTTT. Amino acid sequence: CASNKRTGGNLGNQPQHF.